One sample yielded the 9 T cell receptor beta chains listed below, sequenced in a study of T cell changes during pregnancy in multiple sclerosis. Clones were sequenced by immunoSEQ multiplex PCR, and TCRdb holds only the in-frame ones, with some missing. The table lists some 60,000 clones, about nine tenths of them singletons, with roughly 2% in the top ten. Sequencing was performed on peripheral blood, taken in the first trimester of pregnancy. These TCRs come from a female donor in good health, enrolled as a control in a pregnancy study.

The chain combines TRBV28 with TRBJ1-1; no reliable D call. CDR1 and CDR2 (germline): MDHEN, SYDVKM. The germline V and J ends were trimmed by 3 bases and 4 bases, with 12 bases remaining between them. This CDR3 has 14 residues. The CDR3 region has the DNA TGTGCCAGCAGTTTCACCAGGTTGGGCACTGAAGCTTTCTTT. Protein sequence: CASSFTRLGTEAFF.

V is TRBV7-9 and J is TRBJ2-1, with a possible D match to TRBD2 (5 bases). Germline V gives CDR1 SEHNR, CDR2 FQNEAQ (reference sequence). The CDR3 totals 11 residues. Trimming shortened V by 8 bases and J by 9 bases, and 11 bases separated the two germline ends. CDR3 residues: CASLRGSEQFF. CDR3 DNA: TGTGCCAGCTTACGGGGTAGTGAGCAGTTCTTC.

The chain couples TRBV7-2 to TRBJ2-3; TRBD2 agrees at 10 bases. V lost 8 bases to trimming and J lost 1 base; unmatched junction nucleotides: 0. This CDR3 has 13 amino acids. Germline CDR1 SGHTA, CDR2 FQGNSA. CDR3 nucleotide sequence: TGTGCCAGCGGACTAGCGGGCACAGATACGCAGTATTTT. Translating it yields CASGLAGTDTQYF.

The chain recombines TRBV2 with TRBJ2-7; D gene uncertain. This CDR3 has 12 amino acids. V gave up 3 bases and J gave up 2 bases, with 5 bases separating them. Germline V gives CDR1 SNHLY, CDR2 FYNNEI. Here the CDR3 reads CASSEAPYEQYF. The CDR3 DNA follows: TGTGCCAGCAGTGAGGCCCCCTACGAGCAGTACTTC.

The chain uses TRBV7-2 and TRBJ2-1; no definite D call. This CDR3 comprises 12 residues. Germline V gene lookup returns CDR1 SGHTA and CDR2 FQGNSA. Trimming took 7 bases from V and 9 from J, leaving 13 bases between them. The CDR3 loop reads CASNPTVGEQFF. CDR3 coding DNA: TGTGCCAGCAACCCAACTGTTGGTGAGCAGTTCTTC.

CDR3 sequence: CASSFSEGEAPFTDTQYF. The CDR3 nucleotides are TGTGCCAGCAGCTTTTCAGAGGGCGAGGCGCCTTTCACAGATACGCAGTATTTT. The chain couples TRBV11-2 to TRBJ2-3, with D possibly being TRBD2 (5 bases). Germline V gene lookup returns CDR1 SGHAT and CDR2 FQNNGV. The CDR3 extends over 18 amino acids. V was trimmed by 3 bases and J by 2 bases, leaving 21 bases between them.

This chain links TRBV19 with TRBJ1-1; D call uncertain. Germline V gene lookup returns CDR1 LNHDA and CDR2 SQIVND (reference sequence). The CDR3 is 13 amino acids. V lost 1 base to trimming and J lost 2 bases, with 5 bases between them. The CDR3 region is CASSIGSNTEAFF. The CDR3 DNA reads as TGTGCCAGTAGTATAGGCAGTAACACTGAAGCTTTCTTT.

This clone was seen once. The chain uses TRBV5-4 and TRBJ1-1, with D maybe TRBD1 (6 bases). CDR3 length: 19 amino acids. Per the germline V gene, CDR1 is SGHNT and CDR2 is YYREEE (reference sequence). V was pared by 4 bases and J by 2 bases, with 27 bases between. The CDR3 DNA follows: TGTGCCAGCAGCCAAGTTTTGGGGTCGGGCAGGGGCGTTAACACTGAAGCTTTCTTT. This gives the protein CASSQVLGSGRGVNTEAFF.

The chain combines TRBV5-6 with TRBJ2-3; D unclear. The germline V gene has CDR1 SGHDT and CDR2 YYEEEE. This CDR3 is 16 amino acids long. V lost 2 bases to trimming and J lost 2 bases, with 15 bases between them. The CDR3 here is CASSFNRASPTDTQYF. The CDR3 nucleotides read TGTGCCAGCAGCTTCAATCGAGCCTCTCCCACAGATACGCAGTATTTT.